This T cell receptor (beta chain) was obtained from a study of neurological immune-mediated disorders. This clonotype was counted many times. What it recognizes is unknown. Study-wide points: Phylogenetic analysis grouped 18 of 34 multiple sclerosis patients' repertoires together, suggesting a possible repertoire signature.

The CDR3 covers 14 residues. The V and J ends lost 2 bases and 7 bases respectively, with 11 bases between them. Germline lookup yields CDR1 MNHEY and CDR2 SMNVEV (reference sequence). TCRdb re-called the 5' RACE reads with MiXCR, one entry per CDR3 protein. The repertoire holds 39,000 or so distinct CDR3 sequences, 2% to 2.5% seen once, with roughly 12% in the top ten. Unsorted libraries used 2 million PBMCs kept at -80 degrees C. The chain has TRBV27 and TRBJ2-2, with D possibly being TRBD1 or TRBD2 (5 bases each). This receptor was obtained from a man younger than 40 with multiple sclerosis. The sample consisted of PBMCs. The CDR3 DNA reads TGTGCCAGCAGTTTACGGCCGAGGGGCGGGGAGCTGTTTTTT. Encoded protein: CASSLRPRGGELFF.